Listed below are T cell receptor beta chains from one sample, sequenced in a study of control samples from healthy donors and cancer patients. The assay was immunoSEQ multiplex PCR, and TCRdb's table has in-frame clones only and misses some. The sample has 90,000 to 100,000 clones; roughly 83% are singletons. The specimen sequenced was blood. The receptors derive from a woman in her twenties or thirties in good health. Each CDR3 is given with its conserved first and last residue. D genes are given only for firm matches. The size entry is marked missing in some rows and otherwise reads once, few, many or a size class.

cdr3_length: 18; v_call: TRBV9; clone_size: few; d_call: NA; j_call: TRBJ1-1; cdr3_aa: CASSARGGGSGWNTEAFF; cdr3_nt: TGTGCCAGCAGCGCGAGAGGTGGGGGTTCGGGGTGGAACACTGAAGCTTTCTTT
cdr3_length: 13; v_call: TRBV5-4; clone_size: NA; d_call: NA; j_call: TRBJ2-1; cdr3_aa: CASSSPLLGEQFF; cdr3_nt: TGTGCCAGCAGCTCCCCCCTACTCGGTGAGCAGTTCTTC
cdr3_length: 16; v_call: TRBV3-1/TRBV3-2; clone_size: few; d_call: NA; j_call: TRBJ1-3; cdr3_aa: CASSQGRSIAGNTIYF; cdr3_nt: TGTGCCAGCAGCCAAGGCAGGAGTATAGCCGGAAACACCATATATTTT
cdr3_length: 14; v_call: TRBV5-5; clone_size: NA; d_call: TRBD1; j_call: TRBJ2-5; cdr3_aa: CASSSTGGGQTQYF; cdr3_nt: TGTGCCAGCAGCTCGACAGGGGGCGGCCAGACCCAGTACTTC
cdr3_length: 15; v_call: TRBV6-6; clone_size: few; d_call: NA; j_call: TRBJ1-6; cdr3_aa: CASSYWTSSDSPLHF; cdr3_nt: TGTGCCAGCAGTTATTGGACGAGTTCGGATTCACCCCTCCACTTT
cdr3_length: 15; v_call: TRBV5-1; clone_size: NA; d_call: NA; j_call: TRBJ1-2; cdr3_aa: CASSLSLQGGNGYTF; cdr3_nt: TGCGCCAGCAGCTTGTCACTACAGGGTGGCAATGGCTACACCTTC
cdr3_length: 14; v_call: TRBV5-5; clone_size: NA; d_call: TRBD1; j_call: TRBJ2-4; cdr3_aa: CASSSTGQGWSPYF; cdr3_nt: TGTGCCAGCAGCTCAACTGGACAGGGGTGGTCCCCGTACTTC
cdr3_length: 13; v_call: TRBV18; clone_size: NA; d_call: NA; j_call: TRBJ1-5; cdr3_aa: CASSPPGSQPQHF; cdr3_nt: TGTGCCAGCTCACCACCGGGGAGTCAGCCCCAGCATTTT
cdr3_length: 16; v_call: TRBV3-1/TRBV3-2; clone_size: NA; d_call: TRBD1; j_call: TRBJ1-6; cdr3_aa: CASSFGTTGKRTPLHF; cdr3_nt: TGTGCCAGCAGCTTCGGTACGACAGGGAAAAGAACACCCCTCCACTTT
cdr3_length: 17; v_call: TRBV3-1/TRBV3-2; clone_size: NA; d_call: NA; j_call: TRBJ2-3; cdr3_aa: CASSPRVGGVHTDTQYF; cdr3_nt: TGTGCCAGCAGCCCTAGGGTGGGCGGTGTACACACAGATACGCAGTATTTT
cdr3_length: 14; v_call: TRBV19; clone_size: NA; d_call: NA; j_call: TRBJ1-3; cdr3_aa: CASSIQHSGNTIYF; cdr3_nt: TGTGCCAGTAGTATACAACACTCTGGAAACACCATATATTTT
cdr3_length: 14; v_call: TRBV6-6; clone_size: NA; d_call: NA; j_call: TRBJ2-5; cdr3_aa: CASSDLARLETQYF; cdr3_nt: TGTGCCAGCAGTGACCTGGCTAGGCTCGAGACCCAGTACTTC